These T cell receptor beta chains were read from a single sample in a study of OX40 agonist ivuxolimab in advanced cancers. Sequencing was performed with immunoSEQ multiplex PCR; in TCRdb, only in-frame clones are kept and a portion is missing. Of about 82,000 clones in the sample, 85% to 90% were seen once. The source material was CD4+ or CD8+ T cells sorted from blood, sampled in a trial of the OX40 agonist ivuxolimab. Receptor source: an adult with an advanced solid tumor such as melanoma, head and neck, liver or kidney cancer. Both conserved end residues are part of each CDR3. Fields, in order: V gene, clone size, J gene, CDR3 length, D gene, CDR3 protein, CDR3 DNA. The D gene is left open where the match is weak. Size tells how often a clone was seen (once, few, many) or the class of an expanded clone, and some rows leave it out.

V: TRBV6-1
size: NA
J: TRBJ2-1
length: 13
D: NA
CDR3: CASGAPLNNEQFF
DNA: TGTGCCTCTGGGGCACCCCTCAACAATGAGCAGTTCTTC

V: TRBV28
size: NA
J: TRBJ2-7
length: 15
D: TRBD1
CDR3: CASRSPGTGGAEQYF
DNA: TGTGCCAGCAGGTCCCCCGGGACAGGGGGCGCCGAGCAGTACTTC

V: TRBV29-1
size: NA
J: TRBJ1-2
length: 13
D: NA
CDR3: CSVPGQPGYGYTF
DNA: TGCAGCGTTCCCGGACAGCCCGGGTATGGCTACACCTTC

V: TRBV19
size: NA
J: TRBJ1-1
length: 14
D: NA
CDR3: CASSINHGNTEAFF
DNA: TGTGCCAGTAGTATCAATCATGGGAACACTGAAGCTTTCTTT

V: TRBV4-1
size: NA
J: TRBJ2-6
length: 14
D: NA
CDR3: CASSQAAEANVLTF
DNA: TGCGCCAGCAGCCAAGCTGCCGAGGCCAACGTCCTGACTTTC

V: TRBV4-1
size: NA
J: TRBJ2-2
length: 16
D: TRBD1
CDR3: CASSQAGQGYTGELFF
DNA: TGCGCCAGCAGCCAAGCTGGACAGGGGTACACCGGGGAGCTGTTTTTT

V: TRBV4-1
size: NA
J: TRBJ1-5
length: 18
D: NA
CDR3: CASILKRSQKYSNQPQHF
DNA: TGCGCCAGCATCCTCAAAAGGTCACAGAAATATAGCAATCAGCCCCAGCATTTT

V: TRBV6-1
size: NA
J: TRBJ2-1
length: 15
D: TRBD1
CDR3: CASREMLGQPNEQFF
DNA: TGTGCCAGCAGGGAAATGTTGGGACAGCCCAATGAGCAGTTCTTC

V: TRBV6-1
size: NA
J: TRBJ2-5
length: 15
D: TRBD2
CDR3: CASSEVFGEGETQYF
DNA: TGTGCCAGCAGTGAAGTTTTCGGGGAGGGGGAGACCCAGTACTTC

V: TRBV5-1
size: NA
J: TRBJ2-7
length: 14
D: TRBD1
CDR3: CASSWTGTSGEQYF
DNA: TGCGCCAGCAGCTGGACAGGGACTTCTGGTGAGCAGTACTTC

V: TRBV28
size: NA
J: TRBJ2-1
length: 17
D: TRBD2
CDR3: CASSSAASGGVGNEQFF
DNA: TGTGCCAGCAGTTCCGCGGCTAGCGGGGGTGTGGGCAATGAGCAGTTCTTC

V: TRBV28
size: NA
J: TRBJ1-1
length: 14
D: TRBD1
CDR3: CASNRGGWNTEAFF
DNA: TGTGCCAGCAACAGGGGGGGCTGGAACACTGAAGCTTTCTTT

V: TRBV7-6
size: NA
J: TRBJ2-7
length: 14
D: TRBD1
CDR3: CASSLDRGLYEQYF
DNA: TGTGCCAGCAGCCTTGACAGGGGGCTGTACGAGCAGTACTTC

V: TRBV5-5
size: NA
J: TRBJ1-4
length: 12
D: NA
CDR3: CASSSGQPKLFF
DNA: TGTGCCAGCAGCTCCGGACAGCCAAAACTGTTTTTT

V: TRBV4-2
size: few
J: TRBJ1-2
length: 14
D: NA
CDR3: CASSQDPQGYGYTF
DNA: TGTGCCAGCAGCCAAGACCCCCAGGGCTATGGCTACACCTTC

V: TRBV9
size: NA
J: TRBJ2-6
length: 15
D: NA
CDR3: CASSGSNSGANVLTF
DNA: TGTGCCAGCAGTGGAAGCAACTCTGGGGCCAACGTCCTGACTTTC